The clone carrying this T cell receptor (beta chain) was counted once. What it recognizes is unknown. 13 Jbeta primers and 60 Vbeta primers were used for the PCR. This table comes from immunoSEQ multiplex PCR, and its TCRdb copy is limited to in-frame clones, with some not included. The table shows about 140,000 clones, with roughly 86% occurring only once. This entry is derived from a study of cytomegalovirus exposure and HLA in healthy donors. Study at large: Most genotyped donors, around 78% of some 400, had Caucasian-associated genetic ancestry. Study-wide results and limits: Some public TCRs appeared in many individuals, while most sequences were rare. Researchers catalogued approximately 170 TCR beta chains as cytomegalovirus-associated.

Germline V lookup: CDR1 SGHNT, CDR2 YENEEA. This CDR3 contains 17 residues. Trimming took off 10 bases at V and 7 bases at J, with 29 bases between the two ends. The sequence came from a woman in her 40s in good health and CMV-seronegative. Material for sequencing was PBMCs. V and J are TRBV11-3 and TRBJ2-1; no clear D gene. For the CDR3, the DNA is TGTGCCACCTCGAAGAGCAGGTATCCAAGGCGAGATAATGAGCAGTTCTTC. Amino acid sequence: CATSKSRYPRRDNEQFF.